One sample yielded the 24 T cell receptor beta chains listed below, sequenced in a study of T cells in Graves' hyperthyroidism and ophthalmopathy. Regions amplified from RNA transcripts were the TCR beta CDR3 regions. First-round RT-PCR of the TCR CDR3 relied on the HTBI primer set. A single record per CDR3 protein comes from TCRdb applying MiXCR to the multiplex PCR reads. The sample has about 640,000 distinct CDR3 sequences, less than 25% seen once. The material sequenced was blood. These receptors came from a man aged 25-45 years with Graves' ophthalmopathy.

This clonotype came up many times. The rearrangement joins TRBV11-2 to TRBJ2-1, with a tentative D call TRBD2 (7 bases). Germline V gene lookup returns CDR1 SGHAT and CDR2 FQNNGV. V lost 2 bases to trimming and J lost 8 bases, with 16 bases between them. This CDR3 is built from 15 residues. CDR3 sequence reads: CASSLSGGGGDEQFF. In nucleotides, the CDR3 is TGTGCCAGCAGCTTATCTGGCGGGGGCGGTGATGAGCAGTTCTTC.

The rearrangement links TRBV10-3 to TRBJ1-5; TRBD1 matches 7 bases. The CDR3 spans 15 residues. Germline values: CDR1 ENHRY, CDR2 SYGVKD. J gave up 3 bases and V 3 bases, and 5 bases lay outside the gene matches. CDR3 DNA sequence: TGTGCCATCAGTGAAGAACAGGGGTTCAATCAGCCCCAGCATTTT. Residues: CAISEEQGFNQPQHF.

This rearrangement joins TRBV7-2 to TRBJ2-3; the D gene is possibly TRBD2 (8 bases). The V end was cut by 5 bases, the J end by 6 bases, with 24 bases between. The CDR3 consists of 17 residues. Germline assignment: CDR1 SGHTA and CDR2 FQGNSA. The CDR3 protein is CASSPREGAHSGDTQYF. The CDR3 DNA reads as TGTGCCAGCAGCCCTCGGGAGGGGGCGCATTCAGGGGATACGCAGTATTTT.

This clonotype occurred a few times. The chain uses TRBV6-1 and TRBJ2-1; TRBD1 aligns across 9 bases. Germline V lookup: CDR1 MNHNS, CDR2 SASEGT. V trimming: 5 bases; J trimming: 5 bases; junction bases outside the gene matches: 1. The CDR3 length is 13 residues. Written as DNA, the CDR3 is TGTGCCAGCAGTACAGGGGGCAACAATGAGCAGTTCTTC. Protein: CASSTGGNNEQFF.

The chain has TRBV12-3 or TRBV12-4 and TRBJ1-3; TRBD1 is a possible D gene (5 bases). The CDR3 consists of 14 residues. Trimming removed 5 bases at V and 13 bases at J, with 21 bases between. CDR3 in DNA: TGTGCCAGCAGTCGTCCCGGGACGCTAAAGGGGATATATTTT. It specifies CASSRPGTLKGIYF.

In its sample, this clonotype was seen many times. The genes are TRBV30 and TRBJ1-5; D is uncertain. The germline V gene has CDR1 GTSNPN and CDR2 SVGIG (reference sequence). The CDR3 totals 15 residues. Trimming removed 3 bases at V and 1 base at J, with 13 bases between. For the CDR3, the DNA is TGTGCCTGGAGGGAGGGCGGGGTGAGCAATCAGCCCCAGCATTTT. The encoded protein is CAWREGGVSNQPQHF.

The table lists this clonotype with a few counts. The CDR3 DNA reads as TGCGCCAGCAGCGCAAATCCCCAGGGGGCCTTCGGGGAGCTGTTTTTT. This gives the protein CASSANPQGAFGELFF. The rearrangement uses TRBV5-1 and TRBJ2-2; 8 bases are a match to TRBD1. CDR1 is SGHRS and CDR2 is YFSETQ in the germline V gene. J was trimmed by 7 bases and V by 4 bases; bases with no gene match: 12. This CDR3 region has 16 residues.

The chain combines TRBV6-5 with TRBJ2-7; D is unclear. Deletions cut 0 bases from V and 3 bases from J, with 9 bases between. The length of the CDR3 is 14 residues. CDR1 and CDR2 from the germline V gene are MNHEY and SVGAGI. The CDR3 DNA is TGTGCCAGCAGTTACTCGAAAACTTTCTACGAGCAGTACTTC. Translated: CASSYSKTFYEQYF.

The V and J genes are TRBV28 and TRBJ2-3; possible D gene TRBD2, 5 bases. This CDR3 has 15 residues. Germline V gene lookup returns CDR1 MDHEN and CDR2 SYDVKM. V dropped 2 bases and J dropped 0 bases, with 9 bases sitting between them. The CDR3: CASSLREFSTDTQYF. CDR3 DNA: TGTGCCAGCAGTTTAAGGGAGTTTAGCACAGATACGCAGTATTTT.

This clonotype appeared a few times. The chain couples TRBV27 to TRBJ2-3; D might be TRBD1 or TRBD2, each matching 5 bases. V lost 0 bases, J lost 1 base, and 8 bases lay in between. From germline, CDR1 is MNHEY and CDR2 SMNVEV (reference sequence). This CDR3 region has 15 residues. CDR3 in DNA: TGTGCCAGCAGTTTATCACGGGACCGCACAGATACGCAGTATTTT. Its translation: CASSLSRDRTDTQYF.

This clonotype was picked up many times. This chain connects TRBV6-1 to TRBJ1-5, with 9 positions matching TRBD1. This CDR3 spans 16 amino acids. The germline V gene encodes CDR1 MNHNS and CDR2 SASEGT. Trimming cost V 3 bases and J 3 bases; bases outside gene matches: 6. In nucleotides, the CDR3 is TGTGCCAGCAGTGACTCCGGGACAGGGAACAATCAGCCCCAGCATTTT. As protein: CASSDSGTGNNQPQHF.

CDR3 loop: CASSLSEGGEQFF. CDR3 DNA sequence: TGTGCCAGCAGTTTATCGGAGGGTGGGGAGCAGTTCTTC. The gene calls are TRBV27 and TRBJ2-1; tentatively, D is TRBD2 (6 bases). Germline-derived CDR1 and CDR2 are MNHEY and SMNVEV (reference sequence). With 0 bases removed from V and 10 bases from J, the gap between germline ends came to 10 bases. The CDR3 contains 13 residues.

This clonotype was counted only a few times. The DNA of the CDR3 is TGCGCCAGCAGCTCACTCAGGGACAATGAGCAGTTCTTC. It codes for CASSSLRDNEQFF. The rearrangement joins TRBV5-1 to TRBJ2-1; a weak D match, TRBD1 (5 bases). The germline V gene encodes CDR1 SGHRS and CDR2 YFSETQ. CDR3 length equals 13 residues. Trimming removed 3 bases from V and 5 bases from J, with 9 bases in between.

This clonotype has just one count. The rearrangement links TRBV6-5 to TRBJ2-1; D gene uncertain. Germline V lookup: CDR1 MNHEY, CDR2 SVGAGI. The CDR3 contains 14 residues. The V and J ends lost 6 bases and 8 bases respectively, with 17 bases between them. CDR3: CASRFLDRGDEQFF. CDR3 nucleotide sequence: TGTGCCAGCAGATTCCTCGACCGTGGGGATGAGCAGTTCTTC.

The CDR3 sequence is CASSPTRDADLTDTQYF. CDR3 DNA sequence: TGTGCCAGCAGCCCTACCCGGGACGCAGATCTCACAGATACGCAGTATTTT. The chain uses TRBV5-6 and TRBJ2-3, with D possibly called TRBD1 or TRBD2 (5 bases each). The CDR3 extends over 17 amino acids. Germline-derived CDR1 and CDR2 are SGHDT and YYEEEE. The ends were cut back, 4 bases at V and 2 bases at J, with 20 bases in the middle.

CDR3 sequence: CASRPGAGGGNEQFF. DNA for the CDR3: TGTGCCAGCAGACCCGGTGCGGGAGGGGGCAATGAGCAGTTCTTC. The rearrangement joins TRBV6-1 to TRBJ2-1; 9 nucleotides agree with TRBD2. The CDR3 spans 15 residues. The germline V gene encodes CDR1 MNHNS and CDR2 SASEGT. J was trimmed by 6 bases and V by 6 bases; bases with no gene match: 9.

The chain couples TRBV20-1 to TRBJ2-7, with 13 bases aligning to TRBD2. V lost 3 bases to trimming and J lost 6 bases; unmatched junction nucleotides: 11. The CDR3 runs to 16 residues. The germline V gene has CDR1 DFQATT and CDR2 SNEGSKA (reference sequence). The CDR3 reads CSASGGGLAGVGEQYF. CDR3 nucleotide sequence: TGCAGTGCTAGTGGGGGTGGACTAGCGGGAGTGGGCGAGCAGTACTTC.

This clonotype showed up many times. The chain employs TRBV20-1 and TRBJ2-7; D remains ambiguous. Trimming shortened V by 0 bases and J by 5 bases, and 5 bases separated the two germline ends. Germline V gives CDR1 DFQATT, CDR2 SNEGSKA (reference sequence). This CDR3 has 11 amino acids. This CDR3 reads CSARDYDEQYF. The CDR3 DNA sequence: TGCAGTGCTAGAGATTACGACGAGCAGTACTTC.

The rearrangement links TRBV28 to TRBJ2-3, with D possibly TRBD2 on 5 matching bases. The CDR3 totals 16 residues. Germline V CDR1 and CDR2: MDHEN, SYDVKM. The germline V and J ends were trimmed by 0 bases and 3 bases, with 13 bases remaining between them. The CDR3 sequence is CASSLWRASGTDTQYF. In DNA, the CDR3 is TGTGCCAGCAGTTTATGGCGGGCGTCGGGGACAGATACGCAGTATTTT.

This clonotype was seen only once. This rearrangement joins TRBV10-1 to TRBJ2-3, with TRBD2 matching over 7 bases. This CDR3 has 14 amino acids. Trimming at V came to 4 bases and at J to 9 bases, leaving 10 bases not matched to a gene. Germline V gives CDR1 WNHNN, CDR2 SYGVQD (reference sequence). CDR3 sequence reads: CASSGESSGGTQYF. Here the CDR3 DNA reads TGCGCCAGCAGTGGTGAATCTTCGGGGGGAACGCAGTATTTT.

In this sample, this clonotype turned up many times. CDR3 protein: CASSSDRAFQPQHF. Here the CDR3 DNA reads TGTGCCAGCAGTTCGGACAGGGCCTTTCAGCCCCAGCATTTT. The chain couples TRBV12-3 or TRBV12-4 to TRBJ1-5; 8 bases match TRBD1. After removal of 4 bases from V and 6 bases from J, the junction contained 5 bases not matched to a gene. The CDR3 has 14 residues.

The CDR3 DNA reads TGTGCCAGCAGTGTACAGGGGGCGGGCAATCAGCCCCAGCATTTT. Translated, it gives CASSVQGAGNQPQHF. V gene TRBV27 combines with J gene TRBJ1-5, with TRBD1 identical over 9 bases. The CDR3 totals 15 residues. Losses at the gene ends were 5 bases for V and 2 bases for J; bases not matched to a gene: 4. CDR1 and CDR2 from the germline V gene are MNHEY and SMNVEV (reference sequence).

At least ten counts were recorded for this clonotype. The V call is TRBV11-2, the J call TRBJ2-2; possibly TRBD1 or TRBD2 for D (5 bases each). Germline CDR1 SGHAT, CDR2 FQNNGV. The CDR3 loop spans 16 amino acids. Trimming cost V 5 bases and J 0 bases, with 13 bases left between them. The CDR3 bases are TGTGCCAGCAGCCGTATGGGGGTGACGAACACCGGGGAGCTGTTTTTT. Translation: CASSRMGVTNTGELFF.

The sample holds a few counts of this clonotype. The V and J genes are TRBV12-3 or TRBV12-4 and TRBJ2-6; D remains unclear. This CDR3 contains 16 residues. The V end was cut by 2 bases, the J end by 2 bases, with 10 bases between. The CDR3 sequence: CASSLSAGPGANVLTF. The CDR3 coding sequence is TGTGCCAGCAGTTTATCGGCTGGGCCTGGGGCCAACGTCCTGACTTTC.